A selection of T cell receptor beta chains follows, all from one sample in a study of shared T cell receptors in the human thymus. Data came from immunoSEQ multiplex PCR; TCRdb stores just in-frame clones and leaves some out. The data contain roughly 700,000 clones, around 89% of them singletons. These data were also filed under a second study, of human thymus T cells.

Sequenced material: thymocytes. These receptors were taken from a boy less than two years old with a congenital heart defect. The CDR3 runs from the conserved cysteine through the conserved F or W. Each record gives: D gene, clone size, V gene, J gene, CDR3 protein, CDR3 DNA. A D gene is named only where the DNA matches it firmly. Size is stated for part of the rows, as once, few or many counts, or as a class when the clone is expanded.

.	once	TRBV18	TRBJ1-2	CASSPPGTGPNYGYTF	TGTGCCAGCTCACCACCGGGAACAGGCCCCAACTATGGCTACACCTTC
TRBD1	.	TRBV2	TRBJ1-4	CASSGTAIFATNEKLFF	TGTGCCAGCAGCGGGACAGCCATCTTTGCAACTAATGAAAAACTGTTTTTT
TRBD2	.	TRBV27	TRBJ2-7	CASSLHPSREGNEQYF	TGTGCCAGCAGTTTGCACCCCTCGCGGGAGGGCAACGAGCAGTACTTC
TRBD2	once	TRBV9	TRBJ2-2	CASSGGTSGFTGELFF	TGTGCCAGCAGCGGTGGGACTAGCGGTTTCACCGGGGAGCTGTTTTTT
TRBD2	.	TRBV18	TRBJ2-5	CASSPARDSGKVETQYF	TGTGCCAGCTCACCTGCCCGGGATAGCGGGAAGGTGGAGACCCAGTACTTC
TRBD2	.	TRBV14	TRBJ2-7	CASSQTPLSGTSYEQYF	TGTGCCAGCAGCCAAACTCCTCTCAGCGGGACTTCGTACGAGCAGTACTTC
.	.	TRBV7-2	TRBJ2-7	CASSLNELAASYEQYF	TGTGCCAGCAGCTTAAACGAACTAGCTGCCTCCTACGAGCAGTACTTC
.	once	TRBV27	TRBJ1-3	CASSPRQGSRQHTYHLSGNTIYF	TGTGCCAGCAGTCCTAGGCAGGGCTCGAGACAGCACACTTACCACCTCTCTGGAAACACCATATATTTT
TRBD2	.	TRBV11-2	TRBJ2-5	CASSLNIGGRKETQYF	TGTGCCAGCAGCTTAAATATTGGCGGGAGAAAAGAGACCCAGTACTTC
TRBD1	.	TRBV5-6	TRBJ2-3	CASSLGPDRGEKADTQYF	TGTGCCAGCAGCTTGGGCCCGGACAGGGGAGAAAAAGCAGATACGCAGTATTTT
.	.	TRBV7-9	TRBJ2-5	CASSFTGRETQYF	TGTGCCAGCAGTTTTACAGGGCGTGAGACCCAGTACTTC
TRBD2	once	TRBV4-2	TRBJ2-2	CASSLSGTSGQEDTGELFF	TGTGCCAGCAGCCTTAGTGGGACTAGCGGCCAGGAGGACACCGGGGAGCTGTTTTTT
.	.	TRBV6-5	TRBJ1-2	CASSYQEGDYGYTF	TGTGCCAGCAGTTACCAGGAGGGCGACTATGGCTACACCTTC
.	.	TRBV6-5	TRBJ2-7	CASSYSNGQVYEQYF	TGTGCCAGCAGTTACTCGAACGGACAAGTCTACGAGCAGTACTTC
.	.	TRBV19	TRBJ1-5	CASTPRGVGPQHF	TGTGCCAGTACCCCACGGGGGGTCGGGCCCCAGCATTTT
.	once	TRBV4-3	TRBJ2-7	CASSREGTKQGGASYEQYF	TGCGCCAGCAGCCGCGAAGGGACTAAACAGGGGGGTGCTTCCTACGAGCAGTACTTC
TRBD1	few	TRBV5-6	TRBJ1-4	CASSFRDRGAANEKLFF	TGTGCCAGCAGCTTCCGGGACAGGGGGGCGGCTAATGAAAAACTGTTTTTT
TRBD1	.	TRBV27	TRBJ2-5	CASSSAGGRDRTETQYF	TGTGCCAGCAGTTCTGCCGGGGGCCGGGACAGGACAGAGACCCAGTACTTC
TRBD1	.	TRBV7-9	TRBJ2-7	CASSPTPDRGQYEQYF	TGTGCCAGCAGCCCTACCCCTGACAGGGGGCAATACGAGCAGTACTTC
TRBD2	.	TRBV27	TRBJ2-7	CASSLSSDGGSIHEQYF	TGTGCCAGCAGTTTATCCTCCGACGGCGGGAGTATACACGAGCAGTACTTC
.	.	TRBV30	TRBJ2-5	CAWSFREEETQYF	TGTGCCTGGTCCTTTCGGGAAGAAGAGACCCAGTACTTC
.	few	TRBV6-1	TRBJ1-4	CASSPGLNEKLFF	TGTGCCAGCAGCCCCGGACTGAATGAAAAACTGTTTTTT
TRBD1	.	TRBV4-1	TRBJ2-1	CASSSRGGLNEQFF	TGCGCCAGCAGCTCCCGAGGGGGCTTAAATGAGCAGTTCTTC
.	.	TRBV5-5	TRBJ2-3	CASSLGTSTDTQYF	TGTGCCAGCAGCTTGGGGACTAGCACAGATACGCAGTATTTT
.	.	TRBV6-6	TRBJ2-7	CASSYNRGAASYEQYF	TGTGCCAGCAGTTACAATCGGGGAGCCGCTTCCTACGAGCAGTACTTC
.	.	TRBV20-1	TRBJ1-1	CRGTSNTEAFF	TGCAGGGGCACTTCGAACACTGAAGCTTTCTTT
.	.	TRBV2	TRBJ2-1	CASSTDSSSYNEQFF	TGTGCCAGCAGCACCGACTCGAGCTCCTACAATGAGCAGTTCTTC
.	.	TRBV5-1	TRBJ1-1	CASNRGGRGEAFF	TGCGCCAGCAACCGGGGAGGGCGTGGTGAAGCTTTCTTT
TRBD2	once	TRBV5-4	TRBJ2-3	CASSGTSGRGNTQYF	TGTGCCAGCAGCGGGACTAGCGGGAGAGGCAATACGCAGTATTTT
TRBD2	.	TRBV11-2	TRBJ2-1	CASSLVFGGLASGNIEQFF	TGTGCCAGCAGCTTAGTGTTCGGCGGTCTGGCTAGCGGGAATATTGAGCAGTTCTTC
TRBD1	.	TRBV29-1	TRBJ2-7	CSVEDQGQDIYEQYF	TGCAGCGTTGAAGATCAGGGACAGGACATCTACGAGCAGTACTTC
.	.	TRBV7-9	TRBJ1-4	CASSLARRVSDEKLFF	TGTGCCAGCAGCTTAGCGCGCAGGGTTTCGGATGAAAAACTGTTTTTT
.	.	TRBV19	TRBJ1-5	CASSMGGDTLKQPQHF	TGTGCCAGTAGTATGGGGGGGGACACCTTAAAGCAGCCCCAGCATTTT
TRBD2	.	TRBV28	TRBJ2-3	CASNMREVTVRYF	TGTGCCAGCAATATGCGGGAGGTTACAGTGAGGTATTTT
TRBD1	.	TRBV28	TRBJ2-5	CASSPWDRGYQETQYF	TGTGCCAGCAGTCCATGGGACAGGGGGTACCAAGAGACCCAGTACTTC
TRBD2	.	TRBV28	TRBJ2-3	CASSLWGEVAGVSTDTQYF	TGTGCCAGCAGTTTATGGGGGGAGGTAGCGGGAGTTAGCACAGATACGCAGTATTTT
TRBD1	few	TRBV4-3	TRBJ2-7	CASSADRGGYEQYF	TGCGCCAGCAGCGCCGACAGGGGAGGCTACGAGCAGTACTTC
.	.	TRBV28	TRBJ2-5	CASSLCREETQYF	TGTGCCAGCAGTTTATGCAGGGAAGAGACCCAGTACTTC
TRBD2	.	TRBV5-6	TRBJ2-7	CASSRGLACGYEQYF	TGTGCCAGCAGCCGCGGACTAGCCTGTGGCTACGAGCAGTACTTC
TRBD2	.	TRBV11-3	TRBJ2-7	CASSKTSGRYEQYF	TGTGCCAGCAGCAAGACTAGCGGGAGGTACGAGCAGTACTTC
.	.	TRBV6-4	TRBJ1-1	CASRGSEKPLNTEAFF	TGTGCCAGCAGGGGGAGTGAGAAACCCCTGAACACTGAAGCTTTCTTT
TRBD2	.	TRBV28	TRBJ2-1	CASSLPRLAGGVYNEQFF	TGTGCCAGCAGTTTACCTCGTCTAGCGGGAGGAGTTTACAATGAGCAGTTCTTC